This is a list of T cell receptor beta chains from one sample in a study of cytomegalovirus exposure and HLA in healthy donors. The method was immunoSEQ multiplex PCR; TCRdb's version includes in-frame clones alone and lacks a portion of them. The sample table sets out over 200,000 clones. Specimen: PBMCs. The receptor set was obtained from a woman aged 30 to 39 in good health and CMV-seropositive. The CDR3 runs from the conserved cysteine through the conserved F or W. Each record gives: D gene, CDR3 length, V gene, J gene, CDR3 protein, CDR3 DNA. D genes are given only for firm matches.

D: TRBD1; length: 13; V: TRBV4-1; J: TRBJ1-1; CDR3: CASSRGQGAEAFF; DNA: TGCGCCAGCAGTCGAGGACAGGGCGCTGAAGCTTTCTTT
D: .; length: 13; V: TRBV6-5; J: TRBJ1-2; CDR3: CASSIQGNYGYTF; DNA: TGTGCCAGCAGTATACAGGGAAACTATGGCTACACCTTC
D: TRBD1; length: 16; V: TRBV19; J: TRBJ1-2; CDR3: CASSIQGTGYNYGYTF; DNA: TGTGCCAGTAGTATTCAAGGGACAGGATATAACTATGGCTACACCTTC
D: TRBD1; length: 13; V: TRBV2; J: TRBJ1-5; CDR3: CASSGQGEQPQHF; DNA: TGTGCCAGCAGTGGACAGGGTGAACAGCCCCAGCATTTT
D: TRBD1; length: 15; V: TRBV7-6; J: TRBJ1-1; CDR3: CASSLATGGYTEAFF; DNA: TGTGCCAGCAGCTTAGCGACAGGGGGGTACACTGAAGCTTTCTTT
D: TRBD1; length: 15; V: TRBV4-1; J: TRBJ1-2; CDR3: CASSHLGQGNYGYTF; DNA: TGCGCCAGCAGTCACCTTGGACAGGGAAACTATGGCTACACCTTC
D: .; length: 12; V: TRBV30; J: TRBJ2-5; CDR3: CAWSSEEETQYF; DNA: TGTGCCTGGAGTTCGGAGGAAGAGACCCAGTACTTC
D: .; length: 14; V: TRBV5-1; J: TRBJ1-2; CDR3: CASSLGLLNYGYTF; DNA: TGCGCCAGCAGCCTTGGACTCCTCAACTATGGCTACACCTTC
D: TRBD1; length: 15; V: TRBV5-1; J: TRBJ1-1; CDR3: CASSGGTGMSTEAFF; DNA: TGCGCCAGCAGCGGAGGGACAGGGATGAGCACTGAAGCTTTCTTT
D: .; length: 19; V: TRBV7-2; J: TRBJ2-1; CDR3: CASSLAPSIGGAFYNEQFF; DNA: TGTGCCAGCAGCTTAGCACCTTCTATAGGGGGGGCGTTTTACAATGAGCAGTTCTTC
D: TRBD1; length: 15; V: TRBV18; J: TRBJ2-1; CDR3: CASSPPQGPWNEQFF; DNA: TGTGCCAGCTCACCACCACAGGGGCCATGGAATGAGCAGTTCTTC
D: .; length: 15; V: TRBV6-5; J: TRBJ2-7; CDR3: CASSRARGSAYEQYF; DNA: TGTGCCAGCAGTAGGGCCCGGGGTAGCGCCTACGAGCAGTACTTC
D: .; length: 13; V: TRBV25-1; J: TRBJ1-6; CDR3: CATHERDNSPLHF; DNA: TGTGCCACCCACGAGAGAGATAATTCACCCCTCCACTTT
D: TRBD1; length: 16; V: TRBV6-1; J: TRBJ1-2; CDR3: CASSEPGQGRSYGYTF; DNA: TGTGCCAGCAGTGAACCGGGACAGGGGAGAAGCTATGGCTACACCTTC
D: .; length: 15; V: TRBV4-3; J: TRBJ2-7; CDR3: CASSQDESPLYEQYF; DNA: TGCGCCAGCAGCCAAGACGAGTCACCACTCTACGAGCAGTACTTC
D: .; length: 13; V: TRBV5-4; J: TRBJ1-1; CDR3: CASSSSGVTEAFF; DNA: TGTGCCAGCAGCTCCTCCGGGGTGACTGAAGCTTTCTTT
D: .; length: 23; V: TRBV18; J: TRBJ1-2; CDR3: CASSPRPSSLTGHSLGTHYGYTF; DNA: TGTGCCAGCTCACCACGACCATCATCATTGACAGGCCACTCCCTGGGAACTCACTATGGCTACACCTTC